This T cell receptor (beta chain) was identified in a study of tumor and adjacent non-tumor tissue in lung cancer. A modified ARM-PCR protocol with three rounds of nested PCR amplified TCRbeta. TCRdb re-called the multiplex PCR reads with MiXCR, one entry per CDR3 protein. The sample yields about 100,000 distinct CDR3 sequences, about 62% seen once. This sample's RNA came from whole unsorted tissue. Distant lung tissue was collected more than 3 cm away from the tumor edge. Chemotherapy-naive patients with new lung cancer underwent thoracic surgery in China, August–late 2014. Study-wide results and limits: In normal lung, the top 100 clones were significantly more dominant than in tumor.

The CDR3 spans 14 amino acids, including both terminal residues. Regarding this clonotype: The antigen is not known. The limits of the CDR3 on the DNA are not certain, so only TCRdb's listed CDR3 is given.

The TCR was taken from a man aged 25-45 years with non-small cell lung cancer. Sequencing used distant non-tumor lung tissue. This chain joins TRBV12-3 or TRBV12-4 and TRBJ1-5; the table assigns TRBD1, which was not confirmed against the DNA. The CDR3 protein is CASSFGTGIQPQDF.